The 6 T cell receptor beta chains reported below all come from one sample, sequenced in a study of vaccination and CD4 T cells after COVID-19. Which antigens these TCRs recognize remains unknown. Documented treatment: roughly 11-day PBMC culture with coronavirus spike peptide pools or control peptides (ViraFEST assay). Sequenced with the Oncomine TCR Beta short-read assay was DNA taken from cultured CD4+ T cells. TCRdb reanalysed the PCR reads using MiXCR and keeps one entry per CDR3 protein. The data hold thousands of distinct CDR3 sequences, with about 75% observed a single time. Specimen: CD4+ T cells from blood, cultured in vitro. All receptors derive from a human donor who had recovered from COVID-19.

The V and J genes are TRBV20-1 and TRBJ1-6; 7 nucleotides line up with TRBD1. The CDR3 is 14 amino acids. Germline CDR1 is DFQATT and CDR2 is SNEGSKA (reference sequence). The junction had 7 bases not matched to a gene; V was cut back by 4 bases and J by 7 bases. The DNA for the CDR3 is TGCAGTGCTAACCCCGCACAGGGGAATTCACCCCTCCACTTT. Translating it yields CSANPAQGNSPLHF.

This clonotype was counted a single time. V gene TRBV6-1 combines with J gene TRBJ1-5; 12 bases map to TRBD1. J gave up 6 bases and V 7 bases, and 7 bases lay outside the gene matches. CDR3 length: 15 residues. Germline values: CDR1 MNHNS, CDR2 SASEGT. The CDR3 loop is CASTAGTGGSQPQHF. For the CDR3, the DNA is TGTGCCAGCACGGCCGGGACAGGGGGCTCTCAGCCCCAGCATTTT.

This chain joins TRBV7-8 and TRBJ2-5, with a tentative D call TRBD2 (6 bases). This CDR3 has 15 residues. Germline V gene data show CDR1 as SGHVS and CDR2 as FQNEAQ. The V and J ends lost 0 bases and 4 bases respectively, with 12 bases between them. CDR3 nucleotide sequence: TGTGCCAGCAGCTTAGCGGCGGGGCGGGGAGAGACCCAGTACTTC. Residues: CASSLAAGRGETQYF.

The chain is built from TRBV2 and TRBJ1-6, with 7 bases lining up with TRBD1. The V gene's germline CDR1 is SNHLY and CDR2 FYNNEI. With 6 bases clipped from V and 7 bases from J, the junction kept 12 bases outside the gene matches. This CDR3 has 16 amino acids. The CDR3 DNA is TGTGCCAGCAGAGGCCGGACGGGACAGAAGAATTCACCCCTCCACTTT. This gives the protein CASRGRTGQKNSPLHF.

This clonotype was seen only a few times. The chain joins TRBV7-2 to TRBJ2-1; D is undetermined. The V end lost 4 bases, the J end lost 7 bases, and 11 bases lay between the germline ends. Per germline, CDR1 SGHTA and CDR2 FQGNSA. This CDR3 has 13 amino acids. The CDR3 DNA reads TGTGCCAGCAGCTCGAGAGGAGCAAATGAGCAGTTCTTC. As protein: CASSSRGANEQFF.

The rearrangement links TRBV6-5 to TRBJ1-1, with D possibly TRBD1 on 6 matching bases. CDR3 size: 14 residues. Looked up from germline, CDR1 is MNHEY and CDR2 is SVGAGI. Deletions cut 3 bases from V and 2 bases from J, with 10 bases between. For the CDR3, the DNA is TGTGCCAGCAGTTATGGACAGTACAACACTGAAGCTTTCTTT. Translated: CASSYGQYNTEAFF.